This T cell receptor (beta chain) was captured by sequencing in a study of OX40 agonist ivuxolimab in advanced cancers. Study-wide background: An agonistic human IgG2 monoclonal antibody against OX40 (CD134) was given.

Here immunoSEQ multiplex PCR was the method, and the copy in TCRdb shows in-frame clones only, minus some. The sample yields 35,000 to 40,000 clones, around 80% seen once. V gave up 6 bases and J gave up 0 bases, with 11 bases separating them. The CDR3 runs 14 residues. Germline loops: CDR1 MDHEN, CDR2 SYDVKM. V and J are TRBV28 and TRBJ1-1, with D possibly being TRBD1 (6 bases). The TCR originated in an adult with an advanced solid tumor such as melanoma, head and neck, liver or kidney cancer. This specimen was CD4+ or CD8+ T cells sorted from blood, taken in a trial of the OX40 agonist ivuxolimab. As DNA, the CDR3 is TGTGCCAGCAGCAACAGGGCCATGAACACTGAAGCTTTCTTT. This encodes CASSNRAMNTEAFF.